Given below is one T cell receptor beta chain in context. The data derive from a study of blood T cell repertoires in COVID-19. As for the study in general: Acute-phase and convalescent COVID-19 samples originated in the United States, Italy and Spain. T cells, B-cell-depleted T cells, or PBMCs provided the cDNA or gDNA that served as material.

As originally analysed: Quantification of nucleated cells was approximated via reference gene primer amplification. TCRdb's table, derived via immunoSEQ multiplex PCR, lists solely in-frame clones and lacks some. The DNA was the basis for D and trimming; V, J and clone size are from that table. The sample has about 99,000 clones; roughly nine tenths are singletons. The CDR3 extends over 16 amino acids. The germline V gene has CDR1 SGHNT and CDR2 YYREEE (reference sequence). J was trimmed by 8 bases and V by 4 bases; bases with no gene match: 8. The sequenced sample was peripheral blood. The sequence came from a human donor in a cohort sampled during active COVID-19. This chain uses TRBV5-4 with TRBJ2-1; 14 nucleotides line up with TRBD2. The CDR3 sequence: CASSLRTSGGTHEQFF. DNA for the CDR3: TGTGCCAGCAGCCTTCGGACTAGCGGGGGGACCCATGAGCAGTTCTTC.